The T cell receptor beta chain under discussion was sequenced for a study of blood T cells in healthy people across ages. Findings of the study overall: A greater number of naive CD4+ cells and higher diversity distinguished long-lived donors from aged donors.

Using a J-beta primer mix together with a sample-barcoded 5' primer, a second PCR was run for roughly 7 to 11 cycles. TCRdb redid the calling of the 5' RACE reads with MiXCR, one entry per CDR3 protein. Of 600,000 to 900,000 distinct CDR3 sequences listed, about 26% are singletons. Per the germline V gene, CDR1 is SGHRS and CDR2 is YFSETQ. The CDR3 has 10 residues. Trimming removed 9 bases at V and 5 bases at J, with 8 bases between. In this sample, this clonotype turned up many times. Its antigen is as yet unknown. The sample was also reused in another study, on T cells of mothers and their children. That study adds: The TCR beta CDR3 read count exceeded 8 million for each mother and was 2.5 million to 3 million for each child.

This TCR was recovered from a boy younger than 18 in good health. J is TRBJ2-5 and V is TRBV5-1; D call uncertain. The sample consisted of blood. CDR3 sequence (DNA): TGCGCCAACGGGTTGGAGACCCAGTACTTC. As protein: CANGLETQYF.